This T cell receptor beta chain was sequenced for a study of beta chain features in type 1 diabetes (dated by TCRdb to the late 2010s). Regarding the complete study: No differences in mean age, gender distribution, total cell number or subset yield were found between patients and healthy donors. Across all samples, some 100,000,000 sorted cells were examined, and cell number per subset correlated strongly with RNA yield. The study compared TCRB repertoires of sorted circulating CD4+ T cell subsets between recently diagnosed type 1 diabetes patients and matched healthy donors. Whereas all 30 or so donors provided naive and central memory subsets, regulatory and stem cell-like memory subsets were isolated from just 8 patients and roughly 8 healthy donors. What the study reported, not specific to this receptor: At VDJ recombination sites, patients with type 1 diabetes made fewer insertions and deleted more nucleotides, a pattern implying thymic rearrangement abnormalities. Naive, central memory and regulatory TCRB repertoires appeared more similar among patients than among healthy donors. PCR might favor shorter templates, but patient and control samples were amplified and corrected together, so any skew would affect both groups equally. Because cDNA was sequenced instead of genomic DNA, activated cells with high expression could be over-represented, although the groups did not differ in activation or CD3 levels. A moderate but significant shortening of TCRB CDR3 length was observed in type 1 diabetes patients in all four CD4+ subsets. Because the HLA sub-analyses included only small numbers of individuals, any influence of HLA type on TCRB rearrangement was left unresolved.

From each donor, a single peripheral blood sample of about 110 mL on average was drawn into heparinised tubes. Naive, central memory, regulatory and stem cell-like memory CD4+ T cells were sorted on a BD FACSAria II using a panel including CD45RO, CCR7, CD25, CD127, CD95 and CD27. Every sorted population had a purity above 95%. PBMCs were isolated immediately by Lymphoprep density gradient centrifugation and stained directly without culture. To minimize batch effects, samples were stained and sorted in pairs, one healthy donor with one patient per experiment. All of the isolated RNA was reverse transcribed with the High Capacity cDNA Reverse Transcription Kit, so expressed TCRB transcripts were sequenced. Deep immunoSEQ sequencing was applied to naive, central memory and regulatory T cell samples, giving an average of around 3.8 million total reads per sample. Sorted cells were lysed in RLT buffer, and RNA was extracted using DNase-treated RNeasy Micro or Mini kits according to cell number. To prevent cross-contamination, each cell subset was processed individually, whereas patient and healthy donor samples were processed jointly. TCRB sequences were amplified from cDNA with the immunoSEQ multiplex PCR, producing 87-bp fragments spanning the CDR3 region. Sequencing of the amplicons was done on the Illumina HiSeq platform. Under the source paper's analysis protocol: Synthetic template baselines were used to correct PCR bias computationally, reads within Hamming distance 2 were collapsed together, and singletons that could not be merged were discarded. Reads were aligned to IMGT to assign V, D and J genes, CDR3 length, and insertions or deletions at six rearrangement sites. Within each subset, clonotype counts were normalized to sorted cell number, and only after that were true diversity and Gini coefficients computed with the tcR R package. The overlap coefficient, calculated on TCRB nucleotide sequences, was used to measure repertoire sharing. The immuneACCESS repertoire file appears here via TCRdb, limited to in-frame rearrangements. These files lack a portion of the clones; in checked studies, under half of the deficit traces to unresolved V genes, and the cause of the others is not known. Clone size and V and J calls were adopted from that table, with D and trimming inferred from the DNA. The sample table holds 150,000 to 200,000 clones, of which about 8.3% were seen once. Jointly, the top ten make up more than 0.45% of the sample.

With regard to this clone: Its antigen is still unknown. No per-base quality is available; no much larger clone lies one base away.

The CDR3 covers 12 residues, taking in both the cysteine and the phenylalanine. Kept here is only the CDR3 DNA, which spans 36 bases and is read in frame from base 1. Deletion took 5 bases off V and 7 bases off J, with a span of 12 bases between the germline ends. As encoded in the germline V gene (reference sequence), CDR1 is SEHNR while CDR2 is FQNEAQ. Sequencing was done on a sample of central memory CD4+ T cells from blood. Rearrangement joined TRBV7-9 to TRBJ2-7; possibly the D gene is TRBD1, per 7 matching bases. The clonotype originates from a woman aged 18-35 years with type 1 diabetes. The CDR3 region has the sequence CASSPRGVEQYF. Here is the DNA: TGTGCCAGCAGCCCCAGGGGGGTTGAGCAGTACTTC.